The 32 T cell receptor beta chains below come from one sample, sequenced in a study of blood T cell repertoires in COVID-19. TCRdb's table, derived via immunoSEQ multiplex PCR, lists solely in-frame clones and lacks some. In the table there are 280,000 or so clones, nearly 90% of which are singletons. The sequencing sample was made of PBMCs or T cells enriched from blood (not recorded which). These TCRs come from a woman younger than 30 with acute COVID-19.

The gene calls are TRBV28 and TRBJ1-2, with 7 nucleotides matching TRBD1. This CDR3 is 14 amino acids long. V shed 7 bases and J 4 bases; nucleotides not matched to a gene: 9. Germline loops: CDR1 MDHEN, CDR2 SYDVKM. The CDR3 protein is CASTGDRVVYGYTF. In DNA form, the CDR3 reads TGTGCCAGCACCGGGGACAGAGTTGTCTATGGCTACACCTTC.

This rearrangement joins TRBV30 to TRBJ1-5; 10 nucleotides align to TRBD1. J was trimmed by 3 bases and V by 5 bases; bases with no gene match: 4. The CDR3 is 14 residues long. Looked up from germline, CDR1 is GTSNPN and CDR2 is SVGIG (reference sequence). CDR3 DNA: TGTGCCTGGCGTGGACAGGGGGTCAATCAGCCCCAGCATTTT. As protein: CAWRGQGVNQPQHF.

CDR3 sequence: CASSVSGSYNEQFF. The CDR3 bases are TGTGCCAGCAGTGTCAGCGGATCATACAATGAGCAGTTCTTC. This chain connects TRBV6-2 or TRBV6-3 to TRBJ2-1, with D maybe TRBD2 (5 bases). The CDR3 is made up of 14 amino acids. Trimming removed 5 bases from V and 4 bases from J, with 12 bases in between. The germline V gene encodes CDR1 MNHEY and CDR2 SVGEGT.

This chain links TRBV29-1 with TRBJ1-2, with 12 nucleotides matching TRBD1. CDR1 and CDR2 (germline): SQVTM, ANQGSEA. V was clipped by 4 bases and J by 6 bases; unmatched bases: 3. CDR3 size: 13 residues. The chain's CDR3 is CSVAGQGANGYTF. CDR3 DNA sequence: TGCAGCGTTGCGGGACAGGGGGCGAATGGCTACACCTTC.

The rearrangement uses TRBV9 and TRBJ2-5, with TRBD2 matching 11 bases. Looked up from germline, CDR1 is SGDLS and CDR2 is YYNGEE. This CDR3 has 17 amino acids. With 3 bases clipped from V and 4 bases from J, the junction kept 11 bases outside the gene matches. The CDR3: CASSAGGTSGSLETQYF. In nucleotides, the CDR3 is TGTGCCAGCAGCGCAGGAGGAACTAGCGGGAGCCTAGAGACCCAGTACTTC.

The rearrangement links TRBV28 to TRBJ2-3; TRBD2 matches at 7 bases. The CDR3 length is 20 residues. With V trimmed by 1 base and J by 5 bases, 21 bases remained unmatched. The germline V gene encodes CDR1 MDHEN and CDR2 SYDVKM. The CDR3 loop reads CASSLSYISRLARPEDTQYF. The CDR3 nucleotides are TGTGCCAGCAGTTTATCCTACATATCCCGACTAGCAAGACCGGAAGATACGCAGTATTTT.

The rearrangement joins TRBV5-1 to TRBJ2-3, with D possibly matching TRBD2 (5 bases). The ends were cut back, 5 bases at V and 0 bases at J, with 16 bases in the middle. This CDR3 spans 16 amino acids. From germline, CDR1 is SGHRS and CDR2 YFSETQ. The CDR3 sequence is CASRLALTLSTDTQYF. For the CDR3, the DNA is TGCGCCAGCAGGCTAGCCCTAACCCTTAGCACAGATACGCAGTATTTT.

The gene calls are TRBV7-6 and TRBJ1-2, with no clear D. The germline CDR1 and CDR2 sequences are SGHVS and FNYEAQ. This CDR3 comprises 15 residues. The V end lost 1 base, the J end lost 8 bases, and 17 bases lay between the germline ends. The CDR3: CASSLDDSGNWGYTF. CDR3 nucleotide sequence: TGTGCCAGCAGCTTAGATGATTCCGGGAACTGGGGCTACACCTTC.

V and J are TRBV6-5 and TRBJ2-5, with TRBD2 as a possible D gene (7 bases). Germline V gene sequence: CDR1 MNHEY, CDR2 SVGAGI. The CDR3 is 13 amino acids. V gave up 8 bases and J gave up 5 bases, with 15 bases separating them. The CDR3 DNA reads TGTGCCAGCCGTCGGGGGGCTTGGGAGACCCAGTACTTC. It is translated as CASRRGAWETQYF.

V is TRBV12-5 and J is TRBJ2-3; D gene uncertain. The V and J ends lost 8 bases and 2 bases respectively, with 14 bases between them. This CDR3 has 14 residues. Germline V gene lookup returns CDR1 LGHNT and CDR2 FRNRAP. In DNA form, the CDR3 reads TGTGCTAGTAATCAGGCAGGTCCCACAGATACGCAGTATTTT. Its translation is CASNQAGPTDTQYF. Looking up the rest from reference TRBV12-5 and TRBJ2-3 gives the full variable domain: DARVTQTPRHKVTEMGQEVTMRCQPILGHNTVFWYRQTMMQGLELLAYFRNRAPLDDSGMPKDRFSAEMPDATLATLKIQPSEPRDSAVYFCASNQAGPTDTQYFGPGTRLTVL.

The V call is TRBV23-1, the J call TRBJ2-7; TRBD1 is a possible D gene (6 bases). TRBV23-1 belongs to the ORF category, with a function that is uncertain. The CDR3 has 13 amino acids. V gave up 4 bases and J gave up 7 bases, with 14 bases separating them. The CDR3 sequence is CASSLWTALEQYF. DNA of the CDR3: TGCGCCAGCAGTCTCTGGACAGCCTTGGAGCAGTACTTC.

This sequence joins TRBV5-1 and TRBJ1-6; TRBD1 is a possible D gene (6 bases). CDR1 is SGHRS, CDR2 YFSETQ, per germline. V was pared by 7 bases and J by 10 bases, with 18 bases between. The CDR3 is 14 amino acids. CDR3 residues: CASGTRPGESPLHF. In nucleotides, the CDR3 is TGCGCCAGCGGGACGCGGCCAGGGGAATCACCCCTCCACTTT.

The chain employs TRBV20-1 and TRBJ2-1; 9 bases map to TRBD2. This CDR3 is built from 16 residues. The V gene end was trimmed by 3 bases and the J gene end by 4 bases; junction bases not matched to a gene: 10. Germline V CDR1 and CDR2: DFQATT, SNEGSKA (reference sequence). The CDR3 DNA is TGCAGTGCTAGTAGCGGGAGTATGGGTGCTTACAATGAGCAGTTCTTC. Its protein is CSASSGSMGAYNEQFF.

The chain carries TRBV7-9 and TRBJ1-1; D is undetermined. CDR3 length equals 15 residues. V was pared by 3 bases and J by 1 base, with 12 bases between. Germline-derived CDR1 and CDR2 are SEHNR and FQNEAQ (reference sequence). CDR3 in DNA: TGTGCCAGCAGCTTCGGTCAGCCAGGGAACACTGAAGCTTTCTTT. Protein product: CASSFGQPGNTEAFF.

This clone was seen more than once but under ten times. This chain links TRBV21-1 with TRBJ2-5; the DNA was not compared with TRBD2, the D call given in the table. TRBV21-1 corresponds to a pseudogene. The CDR3 is 17 amino acids. CDR3 sequence: CASVPRREPFFQETQYF. The CDR3 DNA reads TGTGCCAGCGTACCCCGGCGGGAACCATTTTTCCAAGAGACCCAGTACTTC.

The chain employs TRBV7-2 and TRBJ1-4, with 9 bases identical to TRBD1. The CDR3 consists of 15 residues. Germline CDR1 is SGHTA and CDR2 is FQGNSA. The junction had 11 bases not matched to a gene; V was cut back by 5 bases and J by 10 bases. The CDR3 here is CASSLETGGSGKLFF. The CDR3 region has the DNA TGTGCCAGCAGCCTAGAGACAGGGGGTTCTGGAAAACTGTTTTTT.

The rearrangement joins TRBV3-1 (or the pseudogene TRBV3-2) to TRBJ1-1; tentative D call: TRBD1 (5 bases). V was shortened by 4 bases and J by 3 bases, with 9 bases between the two germline ends. Germline V CDR1 and CDR2: LGHDT, YNNKEL (reference sequence). The CDR3 covers 13 residues. CDR3 bases: TGTGCCAGCAGCCGGGGGGGGGACACTGAAGCTTTCTTT. Protein: CASSRGGDTEAFF.

V gene TRBV18 combines with J gene TRBJ1-1; possibly TRBD1 for D (5 bases). Deletions cut 3 bases from V and 1 base from J, with 9 bases between. CDR1 is KGHSH, CDR2 LQKENI, per germline. The CDR3 has 14 amino acids. The CDR3 here is CASSPWGENTEAFF. In DNA form, the CDR3 reads TGTGCCAGCTCACCTTGGGGGGAGAACACTGAAGCTTTCTTT.

The rearrangement uses TRBV5-1 and TRBJ2-7, with TRBD2 identical over 7 bases. J lost 0 bases, V lost 1 base, and 10 bases had no gene match. Germline values: CDR1 SGHRS, CDR2 YFSETQ. The CDR3 is 17 amino acids. DNA for the CDR3: TGCGCCAGCAGCTTGCCCATGGAGGGCGGGAGCTCCTACGAGCAGTACTTC. It specifies CASSLPMEGGSSYEQYF.

The chain is built from TRBV27 and TRBJ1-2, with D hard to call. Germline V gene lookup returns CDR1 MNHEY and CDR2 SMNVEV (reference sequence). V was cut by 5 bases and J by 4 bases, with 8 bases left in between. The CDR3 runs 12 residues. CDR3 DNA sequence: TGTGCCAGCAGTCCGCGGGGCTATGGCTACACCTTC. This translates into CASSPRGYGYTF.

This rearrangement joins TRBV20-1 to TRBJ2-5; no clear D. CDR1 is DFQATT, CDR2 SNEGSKA, per germline (reference sequence). The CDR3 extends over 11 amino acids. The V end was cut by 5 bases, the J end by 5 bases, with 9 bases between. CDR3 bases: TGCAGTGCTCTCTTTCGGGAGACCCAGTACTTC. This gives the protein CSALFRETQYF.

The chain uses TRBV9 and TRBJ2-1; TRBD2 might be the D (6 bases). The ends were cut back, 0 bases at V and 3 bases at J, with 16 bases in the middle. This CDR3 region has 17 residues. Germline CDR1 is SGDLS and CDR2 is YYNGEE. CDR3 amino acids: CASSVALTSLDYNEQFF. For the CDR3, the DNA is TGTGCCAGCAGCGTAGCTCTCACTAGCCTAGACTACAATGAGCAGTTCTTC. Combining the CDR3 with reference TRBV9 and TRBJ2-1 gives the whole variable domain DSGVTQTPKHLITATGQRVTLRCSPRSGDLSVYWYQQSLDQGLQFLIQYYNGEERAKGNILERFSAQQFPDLHSELNLSSLELGDSALYFCASSVALTSLDYNEQFFGPGTRLTVL.

This rearrangement joins TRBV5-1 to TRBJ1-1; 7 nucleotides match TRBD1. The V and J ends lost 2 bases and 3 bases, in that order; junction bases with no gene match: 13. The length of the CDR3 is 17 residues. Germline CDR1 reads SGHRS; CDR2 reads YFSETQ. CDR3 region: CASSFHPQATGDTEAFF. In nucleotides, the CDR3 is TGCGCCAGCAGCTTCCACCCACAGGCTACAGGGGACACTGAAGCTTTCTTT.

The rearrangement uses TRBV29-1 and TRBJ2-7; the D gene is possibly TRBD1 (5 bases). Germline values: CDR1 SQVTM, CDR2 ANQGSEA. The V and J ends lost 7 bases and 5 bases respectively, with 15 bases between them. The CDR3 has 12 amino acids. The CDR3 is CSAGATVDEQYF. The CDR3 region has the DNA TGCAGCGCTGGGGCGACGGTCGACGAGCAGTACTTC.

The chain has TRBV6-5 and TRBJ1-3; the match to TRBD1 covers 9 bases. Germline assignment: CDR1 MNHEY and CDR2 SVGAGI. V trimming: 5 bases; J trimming: 1 base; junction bases outside the gene matches: 3. This CDR3 has 15 residues. The CDR3 loop reads CASSTDRGSGNTIYF. The CDR3 DNA sequence: TGTGCCAGCAGTACTGACAGGGGGTCTGGAAACACCATATATTTT.

In regard to this clone: The same CDR3 arises from other DNA sequences in this sample as well. The rearrangement uses TRBV7-9 and TRBJ2-7; 14 bases are shared with TRBD2. V shed 5 bases and J 4 bases; nucleotides not matched to a gene: 4. The CDR3 extends over 15 amino acids. In germline, CDR1 is SEHNR, CDR2 FQNEAQ (reference sequence). In DNA, the CDR3 is TGTGCCAGCAGCCCCGGGACTAGCGGGAGTTACGAGCAGTACTTC. Translated, it gives CASSPGTSGSYEQYF.

The chain couples TRBV7-8 to TRBJ2-1; 11 nucleotides line up with TRBD2. The CDR3 length is 14 residues. The V gene end was trimmed by 6 bases and the J gene end by 5 bases; junction bases not matched to a gene: 3. CDR1 is SGHVS, CDR2 FQNEAQ, per germline. The CDR3 is CASRTSGSDNEQFF. CDR3 coding DNA: TGTGCCAGCAGAACTAGCGGGAGTGACAATGAGCAGTTCTTC.

The chain couples TRBV7-2 to TRBJ1-2, with a tentative D call TRBD1 (5 bases). The length of the CDR3 is 14 residues. V lost 3 bases and J 4 bases, leaving 12 bases between the germline ends. Per the germline V gene, CDR1 is SGHTA and CDR2 is FQGNSA. The CDR3 is CASSLFGAFYGYTF. CDR3 DNA: TGTGCCAGCAGCTTGTTTGGGGCCTTCTATGGCTACACCTTC. The whole variable domain, filled in from reference TRBV7-2 and TRBJ1-2, reads GAGVSQSPSNKVTEKGKDVELRCDPISGHTALYWYRQSLGQGLEFLIYFQGNSAPDKSGLPSDRFSAERTGGSVSTLTIQRTQQEDSAVYLCASSLFGAFYGYTFGSGTRLTVV.

CDR3: CASSGRVLTGNTIYF. As DNA, the CDR3 is TGTGCCAGCAGTGGCAGGGTTCTCACGGGAAACACCATATATTTT. The rearrangement links TRBV25-1 to TRBJ1-3, with D possibly matching TRBD1 (5 bases). Germline assignment: CDR1 MGHDK and CDR2 SYGVNS. Trimming pared 4 bases from V and 4 bases from J, leaving 14 bases between. The CDR3 is made up of 15 amino acids.

This chain uses TRBV10-1 with TRBJ2-1, with 11 nucleotides matching TRBD2. The CDR3 totals 16 residues. The V segment lost 6 bases and the J segment 3 bases; nucleotides outside the gene matches: 7. CDR1 and CDR2 (germline): WNHNN, SYGVQD (reference sequence). The CDR3 loop reads CASRSHTSGSYNEQFF. CDR3 nucleotides: TGCGCCAGCAGATCCCATACTAGCGGGAGCTACAATGAGCAGTTCTTC.

The chain links TRBV5-4 to TRBJ2-1, with 8 bases matching TRBD1. The CDR3 has 15 residues. Germline CDR1 SGHNT, CDR2 YYREEE (reference sequence). V lost 4 bases and J lost 5; bases outside the gene matches: 8. This CDR3 reads CASSISGQGDNEQFF. Here the CDR3 DNA reads TGTGCCAGCAGCATATCCGGACAGGGAGACAATGAGCAGTTCTTC. The variable domain in full, completed from reference TRBV5-4 and TRBJ2-1, reads ETGVTQSPTHLIKTRGQQVTLRCSSQSGHNTVSWYQQALGQGPQFIFQYYREEENGRGNFPPRFSGLQFPNYSSELNVNALELDDSALYLCASSISGQGDNEQFFGPGTRLTVL.

V gene TRBV4-1 combines with J gene TRBJ1-4; D is ambiguous. The germline CDR1 and CDR2 sequences are MGHRA and YSYEKL. The CDR3 totals 16 residues. Trimming removed 1 base at V and 7 bases at J, with 16 bases between. The CDR3 sequence: CASSQGAAGRSEKLFF. CDR3 in DNA: TGCGCCAGCAGCCAAGGGGCAGCGGGGAGAAGTGAAAAACTGTTTTTT.